This T cell receptor (beta chain) was sequenced for a study of shared clonotypes between healthy human individuals. CD45RA+ naive and CD45RA-negative memory subsets were separated from CD4+ cells. The protocol was immunoSEQ multiplex PCR, while the TCRdb copy is restricted to in-frame clones and leaves out a portion. Counted here are 850,000 to 1,200,000 clones, roughly 70% occurring once; the ten biggest clones make up around 1.5%. Germline-derived CDR1 and CDR2 are SGDLS and YYNGEE. J lost 4 bases, V lost 5 bases, and 6 bases had no gene match. The CDR3 spans 14 residues. The sequenced material came from memory CD4+ T cells sorted from blood. Described subset: CD45RA-negative fraction. The receptor comes from a young man in good health. V usage is TRBV9 and J usage is TRBJ2-5; the match to TRBD1 covers 9 bases. The CDR3 DNA is TGTGCCAGCAGTGAACAGGGGGCTAGAGAGACCCAGTACTTC. It is translated as CASSEQGARETQYF.